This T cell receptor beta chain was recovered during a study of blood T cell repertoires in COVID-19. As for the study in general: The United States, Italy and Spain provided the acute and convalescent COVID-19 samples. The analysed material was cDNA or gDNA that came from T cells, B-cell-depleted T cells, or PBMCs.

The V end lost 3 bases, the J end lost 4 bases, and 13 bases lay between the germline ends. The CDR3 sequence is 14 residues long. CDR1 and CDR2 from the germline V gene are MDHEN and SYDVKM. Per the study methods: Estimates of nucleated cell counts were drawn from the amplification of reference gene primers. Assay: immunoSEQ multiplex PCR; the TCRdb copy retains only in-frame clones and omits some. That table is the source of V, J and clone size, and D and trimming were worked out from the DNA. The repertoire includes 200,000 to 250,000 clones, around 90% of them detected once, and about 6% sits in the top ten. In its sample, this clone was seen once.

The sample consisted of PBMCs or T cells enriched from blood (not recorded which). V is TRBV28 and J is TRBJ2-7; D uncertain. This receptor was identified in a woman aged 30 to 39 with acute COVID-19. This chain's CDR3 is CASSFGVSVYEQYF. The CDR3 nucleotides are TGTGCCAGCAGTTTCGGAGTTTCGGTATACGAGCAGTACTTC.